This T cell receptor beta chain was sequenced in a study of shared clonotypes between healthy human individuals. Study context: The study used three CD4 naive, three CD4 memory, two CD8 naive and one CD8 memory plate per donor. General observations from the study: Generation probabilities were higher for clonotypes shared across all four sorted-subset donors than for unshared ones.

A word on this clone: Its antigen is unknown. The sample has other DNA sequences that encode this CDR3 too.

Germline loops: CDR1 SQVTM, CDR2 ANQGSEA. The CDR3 spans 13 residues. V gave up 3 bases and J gave up 0 bases, with 8 bases separating them. TCRdb's table, derived via immunoSEQ multiplex PCR, lists solely in-frame clones and lacks some. The profile shows some 2,100,000 clones, more than 90% of them singletons. All the donors were Caucasian adults who lived in Nashville, Tennessee. The sequence was obtained from a man between 18 and 35 years old in good health. The rearrangement joins TRBV29-1 to TRBJ1-1; D remains unclear. Specimen: naive CD4+ T cells sorted from blood. Subset denoted: CD45RA+ positively selected. The DNA for the CDR3 is TGCAGCGTTGATCGAAGACTGAACACTGAAGCTTTCTTT. This encodes CSVDRRLNTEAFF.